The 10 T cell receptor beta chains presented below share a single source sample, sequenced in a study of Ad26.COV2.S vaccination and SARS-CoV-2 variants. Treatment indicated: some 20 received Ad26.COV2.S at low or high dose, single or two shots; about 5 received placebo; per-sample allocation not given. Sampling was done on day 63 after the first vaccine or placebo injection. This table comes from immunoSEQ multiplex PCR, and its TCRdb copy is limited to in-frame clones, with some not included. The sample holds roughly 700,000 clones, 80% to 90% seen once. The sample consisted of peripheral blood, taken in a trial of Ad26.COV2.S vaccine versus placebo. The source of these receptors is a person between 18 and 65 years old who received the Ad26.COV2.S COVID-19 vaccine or a placebo.

The rearrangement links TRBV19 to TRBJ2-1; TRBD2 matches at 7 bases. The CDR3 consists of 16 residues. V dropped 6 bases and J dropped 3; count of bases not matched to a gene: 11. Germline assignment: CDR1 LNHDA and CDR2 SQIVND (reference sequence). The CDR3 sequence is CASSRTRDYVYNEQFF. CDR3 bases: TGTGCCAGTAGCAGGACCCGGGACTATGTCTACAATGAGCAGTTCTTC.

The chain recombines TRBV19 with TRBJ2-7; perhaps D is TRBD1 or TRBD2 (6 bases each). Germline CDR1 LNHDA, CDR2 SQIVND (reference sequence). V was trimmed by 3 bases and J by 6 bases, leaving 18 bases between them. The length of the CDR3 is 15 residues. DNA for the CDR3: TGTGCCAGTAGTATTATTAGGGGGGCCGAAACCGAGCAGTACTTC. This codes for CASSIIRGAETEQYF.

The chain joins TRBV30 to TRBJ2-7; TRBD2 agrees at 12 bases. Losses at the gene ends were 1 base for V and 7 bases for J; bases not matched to a gene: 2. CDR1 is GTSNPN, CDR2 SVGIG, per germline (reference sequence). This CDR3 has 13 residues. The CDR3 loop reads CAWSGGTSGEQYF. The CDR3 nucleotides are TGTGCCTGGAGTGGGGGGACTAGCGGGGAGCAGTACTTC.

The sample holds one count of this clone. The chain joins TRBV18 to TRBJ2-3; TRBD1 agrees at 12 bases. Germline CDR1 and CDR2: KGHSH and LQKENI. This CDR3 has 16 residues. V lost 3 bases and J lost 0; bases outside the gene matches: 1. The CDR3 DNA follows: TGTGCCAGCTCACCGGGACAGGGGGCTAGCACAGATACGCAGTATTTT. This codes for CASSPGQGASTDTQYF.

The chain has TRBV18 and TRBJ2-2, with D unclear. V lost 8 bases and J 5 bases, leaving 15 bases between the germline ends. The length of the CDR3 is 14 residues. Germline CDR1 and CDR2: KGHSH and LQKENI. CDR3 sequence (DNA): TGTGCCAGCGCCCTAGGGCGATCAACCGGGGAGCTGTTTTTT. Its protein is CASALGRSTGELFF.

The chain recombines TRBV7-2 with TRBJ1-2; 10 bases fit TRBD1. Germline V gene data show CDR1 as SGHTA and CDR2 as FQGNSA. The CDR3 is made up of 17 amino acids. J was trimmed by 5 bases and V by 4 bases; bases with no gene match: 13. The CDR3 sequence is CASSWSPGQGSRYGYTF. CDR3 in DNA: TGTGCCAGCAGCTGGAGCCCGGGACAGGGGTCTCGATATGGCTACACCTTC.

This chain connects TRBV20-1 to TRBJ2-7, with D tentatively TRBD1 (5 bases). Deletions cut 3 bases from V and 3 bases from J, with 18 bases between. This CDR3 contains 15 residues. Germline V gives CDR1 DFQATT, CDR2 SNEGSKA (reference sequence). Here the CDR3 reads CSASVAGPRGYEQYF. As DNA, the CDR3 is TGCAGTGCTAGTGTAGCAGGGCCGAGAGGCTACGAGCAGTACTTC.

J is TRBJ2-3 and V is TRBV9, with D uncertain. The CDR3 loop spans 13 amino acids. Trimming shortened V by 0 bases and J by 3 bases, and 5 bases separated the two germline ends. From germline, CDR1 is SGDLS and CDR2 YYNGEE. The CDR3 is CASSVARTDTQYF. The CDR3 DNA sequence: TGTGCCAGCAGCGTAGCTAGAACAGATACGCAGTATTTT. The full variable domain, with the rest looked up from reference TRBV9 and TRBJ2-3, is DSGVTQTPKHLITATGQRVTLRCSPRSGDLSVYWYQQSLDQGLQFLIQYYNGEERAKGNILERFSAQQFPDLHSELNLSSLELGDSALYFCASSVARTDTQYFGPGTRLTVL.

The chain uses TRBV9 and TRBJ1-3; TRBD1 matches 9 bases. Germline V gene sequence: CDR1 SGDLS, CDR2 YYNGEE. V lost 7 bases to trimming and J lost 4 bases; unmatched junction nucleotides: 6. The length of the CDR3 is 14 residues. CDR3 region: CASSGTGLGNTIYF. The CDR3 nucleotides read TGTGCCAGCTCCGGGACAGGGCTGGGAAACACCATATATTTT.

This sequence joins TRBV9 and TRBJ2-7; TRBD2 agrees at 10 bases. The length of the CDR3 is 16 residues. V was clipped by 4 bases and J by 4 bases; unmatched bases: 11. Germline V gene sequence: CDR1 SGDLS, CDR2 YYNGEE. DNA of the CDR3: TGTGCCAGCAGCCCTTACTCTTCTAGCGGGAGTTACGAGCAGTACTTC. This codes for CASSPYSSSGSYEQYF.